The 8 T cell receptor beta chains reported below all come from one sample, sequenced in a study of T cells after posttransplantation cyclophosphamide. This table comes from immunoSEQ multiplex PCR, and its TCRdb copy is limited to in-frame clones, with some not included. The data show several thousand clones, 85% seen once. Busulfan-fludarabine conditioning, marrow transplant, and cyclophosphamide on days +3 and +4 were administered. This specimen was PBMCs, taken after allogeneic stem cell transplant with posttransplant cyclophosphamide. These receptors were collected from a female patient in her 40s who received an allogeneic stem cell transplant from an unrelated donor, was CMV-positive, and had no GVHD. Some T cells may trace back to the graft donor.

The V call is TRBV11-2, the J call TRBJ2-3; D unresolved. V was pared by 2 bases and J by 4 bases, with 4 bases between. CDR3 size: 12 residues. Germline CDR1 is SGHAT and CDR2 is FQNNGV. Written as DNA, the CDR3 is TGTGCCAGCAGCTTATTCGCAGATACGCAGTATTTT. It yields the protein CASSLFADTQYF.

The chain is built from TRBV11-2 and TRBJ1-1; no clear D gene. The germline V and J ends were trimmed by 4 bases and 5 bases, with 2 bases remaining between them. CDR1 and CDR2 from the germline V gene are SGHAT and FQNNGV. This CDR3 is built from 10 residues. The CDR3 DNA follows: TGTGCCAGCAGCTCGACTGAAGCTTTCTTT. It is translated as CASSSTEAFF.

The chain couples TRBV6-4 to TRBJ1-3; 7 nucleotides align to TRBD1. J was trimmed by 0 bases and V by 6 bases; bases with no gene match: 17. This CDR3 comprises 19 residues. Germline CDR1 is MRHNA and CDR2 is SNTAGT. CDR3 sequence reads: CASRAGTVDPDSSGNTIYF. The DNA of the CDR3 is TGTGCCAGCAGGGCCGGGACAGTGGATCCTGACAGCTCTGGAAACACCATATATTTT.

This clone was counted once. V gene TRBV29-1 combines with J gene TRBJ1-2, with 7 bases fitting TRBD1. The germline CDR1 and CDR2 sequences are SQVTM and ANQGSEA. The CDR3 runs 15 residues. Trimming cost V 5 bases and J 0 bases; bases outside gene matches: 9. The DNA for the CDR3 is TGCAGCGTTTGGGACAGCGGGGGGACTAACTATGGCTACACCTTC. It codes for CSVWDSGGTNYGYTF.

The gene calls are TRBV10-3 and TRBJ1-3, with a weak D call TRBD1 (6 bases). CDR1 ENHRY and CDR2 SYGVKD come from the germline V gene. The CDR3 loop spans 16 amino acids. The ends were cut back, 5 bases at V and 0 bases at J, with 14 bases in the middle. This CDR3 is CAISHRDTTSGNTIYF. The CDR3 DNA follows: TGTGCCATCAGTCACCGGGACACCACCTCTGGAAACACCATATATTTT.

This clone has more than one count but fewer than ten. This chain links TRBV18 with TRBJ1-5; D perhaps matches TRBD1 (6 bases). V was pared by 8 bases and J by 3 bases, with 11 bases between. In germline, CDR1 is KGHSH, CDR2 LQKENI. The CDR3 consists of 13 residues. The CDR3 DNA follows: TGTGCCAGCGTAGGGGGTAACAATCAGCCCCAGCATTTT. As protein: CASVGGNNQPQHF.

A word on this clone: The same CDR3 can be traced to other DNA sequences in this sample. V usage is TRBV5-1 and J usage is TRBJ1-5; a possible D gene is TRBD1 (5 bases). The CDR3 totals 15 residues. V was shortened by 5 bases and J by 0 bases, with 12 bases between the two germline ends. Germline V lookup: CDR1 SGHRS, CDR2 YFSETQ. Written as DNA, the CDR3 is TGCGCCAGCAGTTTGAACGGGGGTAGCAATCAGCCCCAGCATTTT. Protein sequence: CASSLNGGSNQPQHF.

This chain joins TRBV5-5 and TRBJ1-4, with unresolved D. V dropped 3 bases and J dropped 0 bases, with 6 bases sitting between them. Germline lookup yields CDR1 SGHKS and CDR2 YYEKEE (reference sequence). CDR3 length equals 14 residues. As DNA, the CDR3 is TGTGCCAGCAGCTGGGAGGCAACTAATGAAAAACTGTTTTTT. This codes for CASSWEATNEKLFF.